This T cell receptor (beta chain) stems from a study of regulatory T cells in long-lasting Graves disease. Through Arm-PCR of CDR3 regions and iRepertoire HTBI primers, TCR beta libraries were built. From the multiplex PCR reads, TCRdb called clonotypes with MiXCR, one entry per CDR3 protein. The sample includes some 500,000 distinct CDR3 sequences, about 13% of them seen just once. Losses at the gene ends were 3 bases for V and 2 bases for J; bases not matched to a gene: 9. The CDR3 contains 17 residues. Germline values: CDR1 KGHDR, CDR2 SFDVKD. Time point reported: newly diagnosed GD, antithyroid drugs for less than 3 months. Isolated PBMC RNA provided the starting material for the TCR library. A further study also used this sample, focusing on T cells in Graves' hyperthyroidism and ophthalmopathy. That paper notes: Patients were excluded because of uncontrolled infection, other autoimmune disease, pregnancy or lactation. The HTBI primer set was used in a first-round RT-PCR of the TCR CDR3.

The gene calls are TRBV24-1 and TRBJ2-3; 8 bases agree with TRBD1. The sample consisted of peripheral blood mononuclear cells (PBMCs), taken at new diagnosis, from a patient treated with antithyroid drugs. The clonotype originates from a man aged 25-45 years with Graves disease. The CDR3 coding sequence is TGTGCCACCAGTGATCCCAGGGGGCGAGCCCCCACAGATACGCAGTATTTT. Translated, it gives CATSDPRGRAPTDTQYF.